The 6 T cell receptor beta chains below were found in one sample sequenced in a study of T-cell reconstitution after alpha-beta-depleted transplantation in children (dated by TCRdb to 2015 to 2016). Library preparation was by PCR. Sequenced on an Illumina HiSeq 2500. TCR libraries were prepared with molecular barcoding, using unique molecular identifiers to normalize TCRbeta repertoire quantification. TCRdb redid the processing of the public reads, applying fastp at Q25 and MiXCR, and retained in-frame beta chains. CDR3 protein sequences are deduplicated, and each keeps its most common genes and DNA. The sample table holds hundreds of thousands of distinct CDR3 sequences, of which roughly 25% were seen once. Jointly, the top ten make up about 2.6% of the sample. According to the study, the label for this sample's treatment or condition signals: allogeneic hematopoietic cell transplantation with graft depleted of TCRalphabeta T cells and CD19 B cells.

The sequencing used PBMCs, collected before TCRalphabeta/CD19-depleted stem cell transplant. These receptor sequences come from a girl aged 2 to 10 with Fanconi anemia, due to receive a stem cell transplant.

This clonotype has a handful of counts. The chain links TRBV5-1 to TRBJ2-5; D call uncertain. Trimming shortened V by 0 bases and J by 5 bases, and 14 bases separated the two germline ends. This CDR3 has 15 residues. Germline loops: CDR1 SGHRS, CDR2 YFSETQ. CDR3 region: CASSLVVASLETQYF. CDR3 coding DNA: TGCGCCAGCAGCTTGGTCGTGGCTAGTCTGGAGACCCAGTACTTC.

The V call is TRBV9, the J call TRBJ2-7; weak D call: TRBD2 (6 bases). CDR1 SGDLS and CDR2 YYNGEE come from the germline V gene. This CDR3 comprises 14 residues. Trimming left V 4 bases short and J 0 bases short, with 11 bases between. CDR3: CASSRGAISYEQYF. The CDR3 DNA sequence: TGTGCCAGCAGCCGCGGGGCTATCTCCTACGAGCAGTACTTC.

This clonotype has a handful of counts. The chain is built from TRBV12-3 or TRBV12-4 and TRBJ1-1; 11 nucleotides agree with TRBD1. Germline trimming cut 0 bases from V and 4 bases from J; bases unmatched to any gene: 1. The CDR3 contains 15 residues. The CDR3 region has the DNA TGTGCCAGCAGTTTAGCCGGGACAGGGGGCACTGAAGCTTTCTTT. This encodes CASSLAGTGGTEAFF.

The sample holds a few counts of this clonotype. The V and J genes are TRBV28 and TRBJ1-5, with D possibly matching TRBD1 (6 bases). V gave up 5 bases and J gave up 6 bases, with 17 bases separating them. Germline lookup yields CDR1 MDHEN and CDR2 SYDVKM. The CDR3 consists of 15 residues. CDR3 coding DNA: TGTGCCAGCAGTCCGTCATTGGACAGATTTCAGCCCCAGCATTTT. It specifies CASSPSLDRFQPQHF.

The table lists this clonotype with many counts. The chain couples TRBV5-1 to TRBJ2-7, with D tentatively TRBD2 (6 bases). CDR3 length: 13 amino acids. Germline CDR1 is SGHRS and CDR2 is YFSETQ. The V end lost 2 bases, the J end lost 5 bases, and 11 bases lay between the germline ends. CDR3 amino acids: CASSFREFHEQYF. CDR3 coding DNA: TGCGCCAGCAGCTTCCGGGAGTTCCACGAGCAGTACTTC.

This clonotype was counted ten times or more. The CDR3, as DNA: TGCAGTGCCGAGATTCCCGGGACAGGGGAAACCGGGGAGCTGTTTTTT. This encodes CSAEIPGTGETGELFF. V usage is TRBV20-1 and J usage is TRBJ2-2; TRBD1 aligns across 10 bases. This CDR3 contains 16 residues. The V gene end was trimmed by 6 bases and the J gene end by 5 bases; junction bases not matched to a gene: 12. Germline V CDR1 and CDR2: DFQATT, SNEGSKA (reference sequence).